These 23 T cell receptor beta chains originate from one sample sequenced in a study of shared clonotypes between healthy human individuals. TCRdb's table, derived via immunoSEQ multiplex PCR, lists solely in-frame clones and lacks some. The table records around 2.5 million clones, approximately 94% of them present only once. Sequenced input: naive CD4+ T cells from PBMCs. Described subset: CD45RA+ positively selected. These receptor sequences come from a man in his late teens or twenties in good health. Some clones in this sample may be carry-over from other donors' samples.

This chain links TRBV15 with TRBJ2-7, with TRBD2 as a possible D gene (6 bases). Germline-derived CDR1 and CDR2 are LNHNV and YYDKDF (reference sequence). Trimming took off 1 base at V and 8 bases at J, with 15 bases between the two ends. The length of the CDR3 is 14 residues. This CDR3 reads CATSRGGASEQQYF. CDR3 nucleotide sequence: TGTGCCACCAGCAGAGGCGGCGCTAGCGAACAGCAGTACTTC.

The chain employs TRBV5-5 and TRBJ2-3; D is perhaps TRBD2 (6 bases). Trimming left V 5 bases short and J 6 bases short, with 16 bases between. Germline CDR1 is SGHKS and CDR2 is YYEKEE (reference sequence). CDR3 size: 14 residues. DNA for the CDR3: TGTGCCAGCAGGACGGCGGGAAGGAGGGATACGCAGTATTTT. Protein sequence: CASRTAGRRDTQYF.

V and J are TRBV9 and TRBJ2-7, with 14 bases matching TRBD2. The ends lost 3 bases at V and 5 bases at J; junction bases unmatched: 4. The length of the CDR3 is 15 residues. The germline CDR1 and CDR2 sequences are SGDLS and YYNGEE. The CDR3 here is CASSEGLAGVDEQYF. The CDR3, as DNA: TGTGCCAGCAGCGAGGGACTAGCGGGAGTAGACGAGCAGTACTTC. Complete variable domain (other parts from reference TRBV9 and TRBJ2-7): DSGVTQTPKHLITATGQRVTLRCSPRSGDLSVYWYQQSLDQGLQFLIQYYNGEERAKGNILERFSAQQFPDLHSELNLSSLELGDSALYFCASSEGLAGVDEQYFGPGTRLTVT.

The chain has TRBV13 and TRBJ2-7; D might be TRBD1 (6 bases). The length of the CDR3 is 14 residues. The germline V and J ends were trimmed by 1 base and 3 bases, with 10 bases remaining between them. Germline V CDR1 and CDR2: PRHDT, FYEKMQ (reference sequence). CDR3 amino acids: CASSLVAGDYEQYF. In nucleotides, the CDR3 is TGTGCCAGCAGCTTAGTCGCAGGGGACTACGAGCAGTACTTC.

This chain joins TRBV30 and TRBJ2-1, with 8 nucleotides matching TRBD2. After removal of 0 bases from V and 3 bases from J, the junction contained 4 bases not matched to a gene. Germline assignment: CDR1 GTSNPN and CDR2 SVGIG (reference sequence). The CDR3 totals 15 residues. The chain's CDR3 is CAWSVLAGGYNEQFF. The CDR3 nucleotides are TGTGCCTGGAGTGTACTTGCGGGAGGCTACAATGAGCAGTTCTTC.

Worth noting for this clone: Other DNA sequences in the same sample also yield this CDR3. The V and J genes are TRBV5-1 and TRBJ1-5; no clear D gene. Looked up from germline, CDR1 is SGHRS and CDR2 is YFSETQ. CDR3 length equals 14 residues. Between the trimmed V and J ends, which lost 0 bases and 7 bases, there was a span of 11 bases. The CDR3 DNA reads as TGCGCCAGCAGCTTGGACGGGTCGGACCAGCCCCAGCATTTT. Translating it yields CASSLDGSDQPQHF. Supplemented by reference TRBV5-1 and TRBJ1-5, the full variable domain reads KAGVTQTPRYLIKTRGQQVTLSCSPISGHRSVSWYQQTPGQGLQFLFEYFSETQRNKGNFPGRFSGRQFSNSRSEMNVSTLELGDSALYLCASSLDGSDQPQHFGDGTRLSIL.

V and J are TRBV6-1 and TRBJ2-6; D not certain. The ends were cut back, 0 bases at V and 0 bases at J, with 15 bases in the middle. The CDR3 is 19 residues long. Per the germline V gene, CDR1 is MNHNS and CDR2 is SASEGT. CDR3 in amino acids: CASSEAPGPTGSGANVLTF. CDR3 nucleotide sequence: TGTGCCAGCAGTGAAGCGCCAGGACCAACCGGCTCTGGGGCCAACGTCCTGACTTTC.

The chain combines TRBV4-3 with TRBJ2-1; 7 bases align to TRBD2. CDR3 length: 17 amino acids. Germline CDR1 LGHNA, CDR2 YSLEER. Trimming at V came to 4 bases and at J to 4 bases, leaving 13 bases not matched to a gene. This chain's CDR3 is CASSRGGQGWGYNEQFF. The CDR3, as DNA: TGCGCCAGCAGCCGGGGGGGTCAGGGCTGGGGATACAATGAGCAGTTCTTC.

The chain recombines TRBV28 with TRBJ2-3; no reliable D call. Trimming removed 6 bases from V and 7 bases from J, with 17 bases in between. This CDR3 region has 14 residues. Per germline, CDR1 MDHEN and CDR2 SYDVKM. The CDR3 sequence is CASSPVGPAYTQYF. CDR3 DNA: TGTGCCAGCAGCCCGGTCGGTCCAGCCTATACGCAGTATTTT.

This chain links TRBV7-3 with TRBJ2-5; 11 bases are a match to TRBD2. CDR1 SGHTA and CDR2 FQGTGA come from the germline V gene. J was trimmed by 5 bases and V by 5 bases; bases with no gene match: 10. The CDR3 runs to 16 residues. CDR3 amino acids: CASSPRASGRQETQYF. As DNA, the CDR3 is TGTGCCAGCAGCCCTAGGGCTAGCGGGAGGCAGGAGACCCAGTACTTC.

V gene TRBV5-4 combines with J gene TRBJ2-5; TRBD2 might be the D (7 bases). From germline, CDR1 is SGHNT and CDR2 YYREEE (reference sequence). The CDR3 runs 16 residues. Trimming removed 4 bases at V and 3 bases at J, with 19 bases between. The CDR3 here is CASSPGTQRDKETQYF. The CDR3 DNA reads as TGTGCCAGCAGCCCGGGGACGCAGCGGGACAAAGAGACCCAGTACTTC.

This rearrangement joins TRBV2 to TRBJ1-3, with D hard to call. This CDR3 spans 11 amino acids. V was clipped by 4 bases and J by 6 bases, with 4 bases between them. Germline V CDR1 and CDR2: SNHLY, FYNNEI. CDR3 nucleotide sequence: TGTGCCAGCAGTGGGGAAAACACCATATATTTT. It codes for CASSGENTIYF.

V and J are TRBV27 and TRBJ2-3, with 7 bases matching TRBD2. The CDR3 spans 15 residues. The trim removed 8 bases at V and 5 bases at J, leaving 13 bases unmatched. The germline V gene has CDR1 MNHEY and CDR2 SMNVEV (reference sequence). CDR3 sequence (DNA): TGTGCCAGCTCTAGAAGGCTAGCGGCCCGAGATACGCAGTATTTT. Encoded protein: CASSRRLAARDTQYF.

V is TRBV11-2 and J is TRBJ2-5; TRBD2 aligns across 9 bases. The DNA end lines up better with TRBJ2-7; the J call may be wrong. Germline V gene sequence: CDR1 SGHAT, CDR2 FQNNGV. This CDR3 has 13 residues. In DNA form, the CDR3 reads TGTGCCAGCAGCCGCGGGGGGGGCTACGAGCAGTACTTC. Translating gives CASSRGGGYEQYF.

Notes on this clone: Other DNA sequences from this sample encode an identical CDR3 as well. V is TRBV11-2 and J is TRBJ2-5; D is undetermined. The CDR3 extends over 11 amino acids. Per the germline V gene, CDR1 is SGHAT and CDR2 is FQNNGV. V was trimmed by 3 bases and J by 4 bases, leaving 3 bases between them. The CDR3 sequence is CASSFGETQYF. CDR3 nucleotide sequence: TGTGCCAGCAGCTTTGGAGAGACCCAGTACTTC. Full variable domain (missing parts from reference TRBV11-2 and TRBJ2-5): EAGVAQSPRYKIIEKRQSVAFWCNPISGHATLYWYQQILGQGPKLLIQFQNNGVVDDSQLPKDRFSAERLKGVDSTLKIQPAKLEDSAVYLCASSFGETQYFGPGTRLLVL.

This sequence joins TRBV6-1 and TRBJ2-1; 11 bases are a match to TRBD2. CDR3 length equals 18 residues. Losses at the gene ends were 4 bases for V and 4 bases for J; bases not matched to a gene: 12. CDR1 and CDR2 (germline): MNHNS, SASEGT. CDR3 coding DNA: TGTGCCAGCAGTGCCGGGTCCTTCGGGACTAGCGGTTACAATGAGCAGTTCTTC. Translated, it gives CASSAGSFGTSGYNEQFF.

V usage is TRBV7-9 and J usage is TRBJ2-7; 9 nucleotides match TRBD1. Trimming removed 6 bases from V and 2 bases from J; junction bases left unmatched: 5. Germline CDR1 reads SEHNR; CDR2 reads FQNEAQ (reference sequence). CDR3 length: 14 amino acids. CDR3 nucleotides: TGTGCCAGCAGGTCACAGGGGGCGCCCTACGAGCAGTACTTC. This sequence encodes CASRSQGAPYEQYF. Supplemented by reference TRBV7-9 and TRBJ2-7, the full variable domain reads DTGVSQNPRHKITKRGQNVTFRCDPISEHNRLYWYRQTLGQGPEFLTYFQNEAQLEKSRLLSDRFSAERPKGSFSTLEIQRTEQGDSAMYLCASRSQGAPYEQYFGPGTRLTVT.

V is TRBV5-1 and J is TRBJ2-6; a weak D match, TRBD1 (6 bases). Germline V gives CDR1 SGHRS, CDR2 YFSETQ. CDR3 length: 15 residues. Trimming stripped 6 bases from V and 4 bases from J, with 14 bases between. The DNA of the CDR3 is TGCGCCAGCACCCTGGCAGGGGCAGGGGCCAACGTCCTGACTTTC. Translating gives CASTLAGAGANVLTF.

This rearrangement joins TRBV6-5 to TRBJ2-1; 7 bases are a match to TRBD2. Trimming removed 6 bases from V and 0 bases from J; junction bases left unmatched: 5. CDR1 and CDR2 (germline): MNHEY, SVGAGI. The length of the CDR3 is 15 residues. The CDR3 region is CASRRLALSYNEQFF. In DNA, the CDR3 is TGTGCCAGCAGGAGACTAGCCCTCTCCTACAATGAGCAGTTCTTC.

This rearrangement joins TRBV30 to TRBJ2-1; tentatively, D is TRBD2 (7 bases). The ends were cut back, 3 bases at V and 4 bases at J, with 19 bases in the middle. This CDR3 is built from 16 residues. Per the germline V gene, CDR1 is GTSNPN and CDR2 is SVGIG (reference sequence). CDR3 DNA: TGTGCCTGGAGCCCCTCGGGGGCGGGGGTGTACAATGAGCAGTTCTTC. As protein: CAWSPSGAGVYNEQFF.

The chain employs TRBV5-4 and TRBJ2-7, with 9 bases that match TRBD1. The CDR3 length is 14 residues. Germline CDR1 reads SGHNT; CDR2 reads YYREEE (reference sequence). After removal of 4 bases from V and 2 bases from J, the junction contained 4 bases not matched to a gene. CDR3 sequence: CASSTDRGAYEQYF. CDR3 DNA: TGTGCCAGCAGCACGGACAGGGGTGCCTACGAGCAGTACTTC.

The rearrangement uses TRBV7-2 and TRBJ2-5, with 7 bases lining up with TRBD2. Germline V gene lookup returns CDR1 SGHTA and CDR2 FQGNSA. After removal of 4 bases from V and 7 bases from J, the junction contained 15 bases not matched to a gene. The CDR3 consists of 16 residues. The CDR3 is CASSYLLGTTDGTQYF. CDR3 nucleotides: TGTGCCAGCAGCTACCTACTCGGGACTACCGATGGGACCCAGTACTTC.

The CDR3 loop reads CASSLLADTGELFF. The CDR3 DNA follows: TGCGCCAGCAGCTTGCTCGCGGACACCGGGGAGCTGTTTTTT. This rearrangement joins TRBV5-1 to TRBJ2-2; D is unresolved. The germline V and J ends were trimmed by 1 base and 3 bases, with 7 bases remaining between them. The germline gives CDR1 SGHRS, CDR2 YFSETQ. The CDR3 has 14 amino acids.